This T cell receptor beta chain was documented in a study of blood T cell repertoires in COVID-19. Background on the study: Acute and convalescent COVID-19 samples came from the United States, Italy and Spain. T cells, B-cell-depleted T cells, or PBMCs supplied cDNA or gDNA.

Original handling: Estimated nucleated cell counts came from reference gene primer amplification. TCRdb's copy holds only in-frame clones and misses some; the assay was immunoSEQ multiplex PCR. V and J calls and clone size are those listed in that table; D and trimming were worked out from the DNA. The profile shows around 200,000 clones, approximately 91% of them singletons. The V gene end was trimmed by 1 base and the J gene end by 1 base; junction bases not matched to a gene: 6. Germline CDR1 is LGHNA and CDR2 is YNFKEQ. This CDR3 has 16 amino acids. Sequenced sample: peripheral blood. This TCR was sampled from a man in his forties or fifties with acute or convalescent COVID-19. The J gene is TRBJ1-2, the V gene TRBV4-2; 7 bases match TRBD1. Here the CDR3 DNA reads TGTGCCAGCAGCCAAGCTTCGACAGGGAATAACTATGGCTACACCTTC. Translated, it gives CASSQASTGNNYGYTF.